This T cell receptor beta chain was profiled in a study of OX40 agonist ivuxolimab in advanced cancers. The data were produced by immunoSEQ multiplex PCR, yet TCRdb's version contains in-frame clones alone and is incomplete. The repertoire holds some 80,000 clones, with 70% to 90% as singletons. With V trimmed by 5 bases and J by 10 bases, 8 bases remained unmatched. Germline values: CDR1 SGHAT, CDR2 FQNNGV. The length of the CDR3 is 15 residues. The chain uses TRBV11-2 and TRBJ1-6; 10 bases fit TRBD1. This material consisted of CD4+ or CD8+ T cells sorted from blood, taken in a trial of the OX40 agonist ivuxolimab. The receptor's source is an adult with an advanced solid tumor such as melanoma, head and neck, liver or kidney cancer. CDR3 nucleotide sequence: TGTGCCAGCAGCCGGACAGGGGGAAGAGAATCACCCCTCCACTTT. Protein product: CASSRTGGRESPLHF.